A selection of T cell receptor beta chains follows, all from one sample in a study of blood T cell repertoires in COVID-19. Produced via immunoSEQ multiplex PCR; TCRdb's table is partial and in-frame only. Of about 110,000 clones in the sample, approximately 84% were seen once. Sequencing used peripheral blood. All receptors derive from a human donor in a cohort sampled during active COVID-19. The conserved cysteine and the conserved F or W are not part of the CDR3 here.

VTWGGATIYGYT	TRBV6-5	TRBJ1-2
ASSFGKTMAYNEQF	TRBV5-4	TRBJ2-1
ASSYPEMNTEAF	TRBV6-6	TRBJ1-1
ASSQVVWDRGPSSNQPQH	TRBV4-2	TRBJ1-5
ASSTQLRYEQY	TRBV19	TRBJ2-7
ASSLAIAADTQY	TRBV7-9	TRBJ2-3
ASSYSTGGGQPQH	TRBV6-5	TRBJ1-5
ASSPSPGDGYT	TRBV18	TRBJ1-2
AISDRQSSRTIRTAYEQY	TRBV10-3	TRBJ2-7
ASSSNQGTNEKLF	TRBV18	TRBJ1-4
ASSLPLADAYEQY	TRBV7-9	TRBJ2-7
AWSITLDTGELF	TRBV30	TRBJ2-2
AWSVSHNEQF	TRBV30	TRBJ2-1
ASSDSQGGNEKLF	TRBV5-1	TRBJ1-4
ASRGQAEATGELF	TRBV7-2	TRBJ2-2
ASSFRQGATGELF	TRBV5-5	TRBJ2-2
ASSSPTGTYEQY	TRBV28	TRBJ2-7
ASSPSGGSSPLH	TRBV5-1	TRBJ1-6
ASSEQGTGVQETQY	TRBV6-1	TRBJ2-5
VEGADTGELF	TRBV12-3/TRBV12-4	TRBJ2-2
SVRQQETQY	TRBV29-1	TRBJ2-5
ASSDRGQGGSPLH	TRBV2	TRBJ1-6
SVDTGGRGETQY	TRBV29-1	TRBJ2-5
ASRLERGSDTQY	TRBV28	TRBJ2-3
AWSPQDRQEQPQH	TRBV30	TRBJ1-5
ASQSSGGQETQY	TRBV5-1	TRBJ2-5
ASSYSPGQGNEQY	TRBV6-6	TRBJ2-7
ASSPPGQVLQPQH	TRBV18	TRBJ1-5
ASSLNSGGSYEQY	TRBV27	TRBJ2-7
ASSLYKTGTPYEQY	TRBV11-2	TRBJ2-7
ASSLGGGITEAF	TRBV5-4	TRBJ1-1
ASSLDYEQY	TRBV10-2	TRBJ2-7
ASSQRGPSGNTIY	TRBV3-1/TRBV3-2	TRBJ1-3
ASSYDQGLTDTQY	TRBV6-5	TRBJ2-3
ASRQPTGGNTEAF	TRBV2	TRBJ1-1
ASSLGQGADTQY	TRBV5-6	TRBJ2-3
ASSALAGGEDTQY	TRBV5-1	TRBJ2-3
ASSLGSSDSYNYGYT	TRBV5-1	TRBJ1-2
ASSSGSGGNTGELF	TRBV5-1	TRBJ2-2
ASSLVTGNTEAF	TRBV7-2	TRBJ1-1
ATSDWTGDGGYT	TRBV24-1	TRBJ1-2
ATAEREGSYNEQF	TRBV10-3	TRBJ2-1
ARTQLTSGAFVAETQY	TRBV7-2	TRBJ2-5
ASSPGGRTGNTIY	TRBV5-1	TRBJ1-3
ASSGTGNEKLF	TRBV2	TRBJ1-4
ASSPRTGSGEKLF	TRBV6-5	TRBJ1-4
ASSLGSGGGYNEQF	TRBV7-2	TRBJ2-1
AWSETSDTDTQY	TRBV30	TRBJ2-3
ASSLIWGSGYT	TRBV5-5	TRBJ1-2
ASSIGVIGGANVLT	TRBV19	TRBJ2-6
ATSSPGQGRYGYT	TRBV15	TRBJ1-2
ASSQDAGRTEAF	TRBV4-2	TRBJ1-1